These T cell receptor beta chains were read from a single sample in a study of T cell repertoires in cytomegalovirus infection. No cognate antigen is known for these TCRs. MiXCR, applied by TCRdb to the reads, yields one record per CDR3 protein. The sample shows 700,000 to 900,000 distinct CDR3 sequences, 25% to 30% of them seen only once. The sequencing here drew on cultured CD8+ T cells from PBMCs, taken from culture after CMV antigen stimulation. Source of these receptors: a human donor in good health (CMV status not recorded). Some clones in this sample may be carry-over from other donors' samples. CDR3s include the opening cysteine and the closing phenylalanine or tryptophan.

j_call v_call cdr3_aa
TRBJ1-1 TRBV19 CASSIDPMGGTEAFF
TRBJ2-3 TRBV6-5 CASSWGTTDTQYF
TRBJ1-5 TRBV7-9 CASSLDTGEQPQHF
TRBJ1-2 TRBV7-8 CASSPRGDREDGYTF
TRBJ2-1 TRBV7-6 CASSYREGGPYNEQFF
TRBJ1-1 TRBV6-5 CASSYLGTGVTAFF
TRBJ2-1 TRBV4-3 CASSQVSGNEQFF
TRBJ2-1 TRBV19 CASSPRPTGGSYNEQFF
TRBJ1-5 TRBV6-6 CASSYSGRQLYSNQPQHF
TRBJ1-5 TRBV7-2 CASSLDRAGNQPQHF
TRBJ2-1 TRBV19 CASSIAGTTGEQFF
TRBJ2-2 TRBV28 CASSLVWPRTSNTGELFF
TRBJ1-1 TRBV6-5 CASSVGSGGPNTEAFF
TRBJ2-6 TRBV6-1 CASSTDSFIVSGANVLTF
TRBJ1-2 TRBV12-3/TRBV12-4 CASSSTGSYGYTF
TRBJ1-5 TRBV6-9 CASDCTGNQPQHF
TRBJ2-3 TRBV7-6 CASSLTDARTDTQYF
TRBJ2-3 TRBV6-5 CASSYGIEGDLTDTQYF
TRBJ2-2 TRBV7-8 CASSPYGGRTGELFF
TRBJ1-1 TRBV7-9 CASSSIGSEAFF
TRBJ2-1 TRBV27 CASSHDTYNEQFF
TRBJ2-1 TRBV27 CASSPFQPGLAGEYESYNEQFF
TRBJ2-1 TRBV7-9 CASSLAGGHGNEQFF
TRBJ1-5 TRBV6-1 CASSESDYSNQPQHF
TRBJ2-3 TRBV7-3 CASSRSGGASDTQNF
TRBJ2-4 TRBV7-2 CASSRTGGGAKNIQYF
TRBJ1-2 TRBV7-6 CASSSHQEGEPYGYTF
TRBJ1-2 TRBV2 CASSDSLGGANGYTF
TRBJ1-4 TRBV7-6 CASRAHGQGRSATNEKLFF